This T cell receptor beta chain is drawn from a study of identical twins. Regarding the study as a whole: While abundant cord blood beta clonotypes carried fewer insertions, memory repertoires showed no such pattern.

TCRdb reprocessed the 5' RACE reads via MiXCR and lists one record per CDR3 protein. The sample lists about 530,000 distinct CDR3 sequences, approximately 20% seen once, with about 0.48% in the top ten. Comments on this clonotype: Its antigen is as yet unknown.

The CDR3 consists of 15 residues. Germline values: CDR1 SEHNR, CDR2 FQNEAQ (reference sequence). V was cut by 5 bases and J by 7 bases, with 17 bases left in between. The same sample was also studied in work on yellow fever vaccine responses in identical twins.

The origin of this receptor is a woman younger than 35 in good health. Input material: CD4+ T cells sorted from blood. V and J are TRBV7-9 and TRBJ1-4; D is undetermined. The CDR3 sequence: CASSPQAVNLEKLFF. The CDR3 region has the DNA TGTGCCAGCAGCCCCCAGGCCGTCAACCTTGAAAAACTGTTTTTT.